This T cell receptor (beta chain) derives from a study of blood T cell repertoires in COVID-19. At the level of the study: Sites across the United States, Italy and Spain contributed samples from acute and convalescent COVID-19. T cells, B-cell-depleted T cells, or PBMCs supplied cDNA or gDNA.

In the study's own analysis: The authors estimated nucleated cell counts from reference gene primer amplification. Profiled with immunoSEQ multiplex PCR; TCRdb holds only in-frame clones, not every one. The V and J calls and clone size are taken from that table; D and trimming were inferred from the DNA. Among about 100,000 clones, over 85% were seen once, and the ten largest hold 5% to 7%. The CDR3 covers 16 residues. V shed 2 bases and J shed 6 bases, with 17 bases lying between them. The germline CDR1 and CDR2 sequences are MDHEN and SYDVKM. Sequencing used peripheral blood. The receptor was derived from a man between 65 and 85 years old with acute or convalescent COVID-19. This sequence joins TRBV28 and TRBJ2-1; TRBD2 might be the D (5 bases). The CDR3 coding sequence is TGTGCCAGCAGTTTAGTCACAGTGGCGGGCTTCAATGAGCAGTTCTTC. Translated, it gives CASSLVTVAGFNEQFF.